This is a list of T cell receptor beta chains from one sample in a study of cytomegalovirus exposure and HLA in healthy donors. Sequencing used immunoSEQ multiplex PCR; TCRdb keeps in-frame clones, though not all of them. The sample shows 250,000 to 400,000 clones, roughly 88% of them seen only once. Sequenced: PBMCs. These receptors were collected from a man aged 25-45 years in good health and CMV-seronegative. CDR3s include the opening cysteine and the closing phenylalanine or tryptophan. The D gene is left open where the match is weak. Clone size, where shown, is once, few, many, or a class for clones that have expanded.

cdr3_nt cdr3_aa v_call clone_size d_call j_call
TGTGCCAGCGGATGGGGGGACGATGAAAAACTGTTTTTT CASGWGDDEKLFF TRBV6-5 - - TRBJ1-4
TGTGCCAGCAGTGAAACGAACGGGGGGGACGAGCAGTTCTTC CASSETNGGDEQFF TRBV6-4 many TRBD2 TRBJ2-1
TGTGCCAGCAGCAGGCCCCGGGACAGTAATGAAAAACTGTTTTTT CASSRPRDSNEKLFF TRBV7-9 - TRBD1 TRBJ1-4
TGTGCCAGCTCAGCGGGACAGGGGTATGAAGCTTTCTTT CASSAGQGYEAFF TRBV18 - TRBD1 TRBJ1-1
TGCGCCAGCAGTGGGACAGTGAACACTGAAGCTTTCTTT CASSGTVNTEAFF TRBV10-1 - - TRBJ1-1
TGTGCCAGCAGTGAACCCCCGCAAGGGACAGGGACGGGCAATCAGCCCCAGCATTTT CASSEPPQGTGTGNQPQHF TRBV6-1 - TRBD1 TRBJ1-5
TGTGCCAGCAGTAGCCGACAGGGGTTACAGCAGTACTTC CASSSRQGLQQYF TRBV6-6 - TRBD1 TRBJ2-7
TGTGCCAGCAGCATTTCACGGGACACTGAAGCTTTCTTT CASSISRDTEAFF TRBV5-4 - - TRBJ1-1
TGTGCCAGCAGTCGAGTGACCCAGTACTTC CASSRVTQYF TRBV2 - - TRBJ2-5
TGCGCCAGCAGCGTACCACAGGGACGGGAAAGCTTAGGGAACACTGAAGCTTTCTTT CASSVPQGRESLGNTEAFF TRBV5-1 - - TRBJ1-1
TGTGCCAGCAGCTTATTGGCAGCGGGGGGAATAGATACGCAGTATTTT CASSLLAAGGIDTQYF TRBV7-8 few TRBD2 TRBJ2-3
TGTGCCAGCAGCGTAGCAGAGGGAGCCTACGAGCAGTACTTC CASSVAEGAYEQYF TRBV9 - - TRBJ2-7
TGTGCCAGCAGCCCGGGATCGTCTAATGAAAAACTGTTTTTT CASSPGSSNEKLFF TRBV7-6 - - TRBJ1-4
TGTGCCAGCAGCTTCACAGGGGGCATTGGAAACACCATATATTTT CASSFTGGIGNTIYF TRBV11-2 - TRBD1 TRBJ1-3